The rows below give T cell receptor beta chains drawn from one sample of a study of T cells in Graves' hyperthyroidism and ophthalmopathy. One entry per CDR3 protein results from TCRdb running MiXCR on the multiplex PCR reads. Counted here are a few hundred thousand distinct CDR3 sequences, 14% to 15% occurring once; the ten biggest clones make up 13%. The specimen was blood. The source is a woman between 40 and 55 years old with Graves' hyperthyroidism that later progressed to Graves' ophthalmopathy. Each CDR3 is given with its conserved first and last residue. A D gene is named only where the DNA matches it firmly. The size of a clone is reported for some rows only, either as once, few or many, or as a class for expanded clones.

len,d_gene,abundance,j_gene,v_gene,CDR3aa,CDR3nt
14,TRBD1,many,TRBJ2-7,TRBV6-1,CASSEDRGAYEQYF,TGTGCCAGCAGTGAAGACAGGGGAGCCTACGAGCAGTACTTC
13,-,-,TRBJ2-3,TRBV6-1,CASSPSVSDTQYF,TGTGCCAGCAGCCCCAGTGTATCCGATACGCAGTATTTT
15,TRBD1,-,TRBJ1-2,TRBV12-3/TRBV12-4,CASTELGGLAYGYTF,TGTGCCAGCACCGAACTAGGGGGCTTAGCCTATGGCTACACCTTC
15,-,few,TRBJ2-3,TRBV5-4,CASRRAGRRVDTQYF,TGTGCCAGCCGCCGGGCAGGGAGGAGAGTAGATACGCAGTATTTT
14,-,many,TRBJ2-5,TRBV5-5,CASKLRDNQETQYF,TGTGCCAGCAAACTGAGGGACAACCAAGAGACCCAGTACTTC
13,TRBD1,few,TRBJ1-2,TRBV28,CASSGQGAGGYTF,TGTGCCAGCAGCGGACAGGGGGCCGGTGGCTACACCTTC
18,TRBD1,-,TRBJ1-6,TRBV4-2,CASSHLEGAFSYNSPLHF,TGTGCCAGCAGCCACCTGGAGGGGGCTTTCTCCTATAATTCGCCCCTCCACTTT
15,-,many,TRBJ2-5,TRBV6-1,CASTQGGGGVGTQYF,TGTGCCAGCACCCAGGGTGGGGGCGGTGTTGGGACCCAGTACTTC
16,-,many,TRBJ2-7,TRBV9,CASSEAEAPNPYEQYF,TGTGCCAGCAGCGAAGCCGAGGCGCCGAACCCCTACGAGCAGTACTTC
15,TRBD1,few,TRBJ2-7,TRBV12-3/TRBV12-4,CASSQYNRGLYGQYF,TGTGCCAGCAGCCAGTATAACAGGGGCCTCTACGGGCAGTACTTC
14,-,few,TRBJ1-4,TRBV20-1,CSAREGGQVEKLFF,TGCAGTGCTAGAGAAGGGGGGCAAGTGGAAAAACTGTTTTTT
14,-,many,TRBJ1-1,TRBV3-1,CASSQLSGPSEAFF,TGTGCCAGCAGCCAGCTTTCAGGACCTTCTGAAGCTTTCTTT
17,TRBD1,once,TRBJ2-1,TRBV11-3,CASSQDYRDSSYNEQFF,TGTGCCAGCAGCCAAGACTACCGGGACAGCTCCTACAATGAGCAGTTCTTC
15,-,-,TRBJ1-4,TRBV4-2,CASSQVIGGGEKLFF,TGTGCCAGCAGCCAAGTAATCGGGGGTGGGGAAAAACTGTTTTTT
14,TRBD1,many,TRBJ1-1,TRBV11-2,CASSYGTGETEAFF,TGTGCCAGCAGCTACGGGACAGGGGAAACTGAAGCTTTCTTT
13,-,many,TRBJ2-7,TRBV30,CAWSVPTGYEQYF,TGTGCCTGGAGTGTCCCGACGGGCTACGAGCAGTACTTC
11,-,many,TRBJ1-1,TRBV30,CAWSVAGEAFF,TGTGCCTGGTCGGTGGCAGGCGAAGCTTTCTTT
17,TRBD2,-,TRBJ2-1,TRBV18,CASSPPKALAGGNEQFF,TGTGCCAGCTCACCCCCGAAGGCACTAGCGGGAGGCAATGAGCAGTTCTTC
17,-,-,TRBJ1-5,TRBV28,CASSLWESLGGNQPQHF,TGTGCCAGCAGTTTATGGGAGTCTTTGGGGGGGAATCAGCCCCAGCATTTT
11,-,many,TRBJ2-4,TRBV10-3,CAIGGRDIQYF,TGTGCCATCGGGGGTCGGGACATTCAGTACTTC
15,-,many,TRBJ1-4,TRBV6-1,CASSQQGSGNEKLFF,TGTGCCAGCAGTCAACAGGGAAGTGGTAATGAAAAACTGTTTTTT
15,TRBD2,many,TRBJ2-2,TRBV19,CASRRREGSTGELFF,TGTGCCAGTAGAAGGCGGGAGGGGAGCACCGGGGAGCTGTTTTTT
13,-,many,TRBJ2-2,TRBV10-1,CASSGSLPGELFF,TGCGCCAGCAGTGGATCCCTCCCCGGGGAGCTGTTTTTT
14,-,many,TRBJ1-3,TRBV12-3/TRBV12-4,CASSFEGGPDTIYF,TGTGCCAGCAGTTTTGAGGGAGGCCCGGACACCATATATTTT
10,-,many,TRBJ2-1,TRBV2,CASRVNEQFF,TGTGCCAGCAGAGTAAATGAGCAGTTCTTC
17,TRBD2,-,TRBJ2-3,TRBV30,CAWRGRTSGFSTDTQYF,TGTGCCTGGAGGGGGAGGACTAGCGGGTTTAGCACAGATACGCAGTATTTT
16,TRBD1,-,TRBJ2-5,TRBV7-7,CASSPRVGTGEETQYF,TGTGCTAGCAGCCCTAGGGTCGGGACAGGGGAAGAGACCCAGTACTTC
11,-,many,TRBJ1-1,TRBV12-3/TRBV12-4,CASLSGGLAFF,TGTGCCAGCCTCTCGGGAGGGTTAGCTTTCTTT
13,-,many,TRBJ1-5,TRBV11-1,CASSADVAWPQHF,TGTGCCAGCAGCGCGGACGTTGCATGGCCCCAGCATTTT
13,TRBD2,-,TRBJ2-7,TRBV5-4,CASGAGGRNEQYF,TGTGCCAGCGGGGCGGGGGGGAGAAATGAGCAGTACTTC
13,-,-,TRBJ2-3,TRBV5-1,CASSLTYSDTQYF,TGCGCCAGCAGCTTGACCTACTCAGATACGCAGTATTTT
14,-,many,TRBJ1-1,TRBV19,CASSAGTSNTEAFF,TGTGCCAGTAGTGCCGGGACATCGAACACTGAAGCTTTCTTT
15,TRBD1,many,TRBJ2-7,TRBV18,CASSPLRTGAYEQYF,TGTGCCAGCTCACCACTAAGGACAGGGGCTTACGAGCAGTACTTC
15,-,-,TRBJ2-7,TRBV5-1,CASSPPGLGNYEQYF,TGCGCCAGCAGCCCCCCGGGATTGGGTAATTACGAGCAGTACTTC
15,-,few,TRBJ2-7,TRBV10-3,CAISEKGPHITEQYF,TGTGCCATCAGTGAAAAGGGTCCTCATATAACGGAGCAGTACTTC
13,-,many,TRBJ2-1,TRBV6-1,CASSPSNVNEQFF,TGTGCCAGCAGTCCCAGTAATGTAAATGAGCAGTTCTTC